This paragraph covers one T cell receptor (beta chain) sequence. Within the sample, other DNA sequences also encode this same CDR3. This record comes from a study of shared clonotypes between healthy human individuals. TCRdb keeps only in-frame clones here, not all; method: immunoSEQ multiplex PCR. The sample holds 1,400,000 or so clones; just under 99% are singletons and the top ten take approximately 0.4%. In germline, CDR1 is SGHNT, CDR2 YYREEE (reference sequence). This CDR3 contains 14 residues. Deletions cut 0 bases from V and 4 bases from J, with 11 bases between. The material sequenced was naive CD4+ T cells sorted from blood. Sample subset: CD45RA+ positively selected. V is TRBV5-4 and J is TRBJ2-7; tentative D call: TRBD2 (5 bases). This receptor was identified in a man under 40 in good health. CDR3 sequence reads: CASSLGGSRYEQYF. The CDR3 region has the DNA TGTGCCAGCAGCTTGGGTGGGAGTAGGTACGAGCAGTACTTC.